Listed here are 29 T cell receptor beta chains from one sample, sequenced in a study of PD-1 blockade in classical Hodgkin lymphoma. Relapse after autologous stem cell transplantation occurred in every patient, and brentuximab vedotin exposure varied. Profiled with immunoSEQ multiplex PCR; TCRdb holds only in-frame clones, not every one. This sample yields about 46,000 clones, of which approximately 70% are seen a single time; 11% belongs to the top ten. The material was peripheral blood mononuclear cells (PBMCs), obtained at baseline. Receptors were obtained from a human donor with classical Hodgkin lymphoma.

The chain couples TRBV6-5 to TRBJ2-1; tentatively, D is TRBD1 (6 bases). The length of the CDR3 is 13 residues. V shed 2 bases and J shed 10 bases, with 12 bases lying between them. Germline V gene lookup returns CDR1 MNHEY and CDR2 SVGAGI. CDR3 coding DNA: TGTGCCAGCAGTTACGAGGCAGGGGAGGAGCAGTTCTTC. Protein product: CASSYEAGEEQFF.

This clone came up once. This rearrangement joins TRBV5-1 to TRBJ2-3; 15 bases agree with TRBD2. The CDR3 is 18 residues long. Per germline, CDR1 SGHRS and CDR2 YFSETQ. The trim removed 3 bases at V and 2 bases at J, leaving 7 bases unmatched. The CDR3 DNA is TGCGCCAGCAGCTCCGGACTAGCGGGAGGGACTTACACAGATACGCAGTATTTT. Translating gives CASSSGLAGGTYTDTQYF.

The chain joins TRBV6-6 to TRBJ1-5, with unresolved D. CDR3 length: 15 residues. The V and J ends lost 6 bases and 1 base respectively, with 13 bases between them. Looked up from germline, CDR1 is MNHNY and CDR2 is SVGAGI (reference sequence). The CDR3 bases are TGTGCCAGCAGCCCTCTCATAGGGAGCAATCAGCCCCAGCATTTT. This translates into CASSPLIGSNQPQHF.

The genes are TRBV7-3 and TRBJ1-1; D unclear. The CDR3 runs to 14 residues. Germline assignment: CDR1 SGHTA and CDR2 FQGTGA. Between the trimmed V and J ends, which lost 8 bases and 1 base, there was a span of 14 bases. The CDR3 DNA reads TGTGCCAGCGACCCCGGAGGAGCGAACACTGAAGCTTTCTTT. It yields the protein CASDPGGANTEAFF.

V is TRBV19 and J is TRBJ1-6, with TRBD1 matching over 9 bases. This CDR3 contains 16 residues. Germline CDR1 and CDR2: LNHDA and SQIVND (reference sequence). Trimming removed 5 bases from V and 5 bases from J; junction bases left unmatched: 7. The CDR3 sequence is CASSPSDRGNNSPLHF. CDR3 nucleotides: TGTGCCAGTAGTCCTAGCGACAGGGGGAATAATTCACCCCTCCACTTT.

On this clone: The identical CDR3 is also encoded by other nucleotide sequences in the sample. The rearrangement uses TRBV7-9 and TRBJ1-2; no reliable D call. V dropped 1 base and J dropped 7 bases, with 7 bases sitting between them. This CDR3 contains 12 residues. Germline V lookup: CDR1 SEHNR, CDR2 FQNEAQ (reference sequence). CDR3 region: CASSLELGGYTF. DNA for the CDR3: TGTGCCAGCAGCTTAGAATTAGGTGGCTACACCTTC.

This chain uses TRBV2 with TRBJ2-7, with 13 bases identical to TRBD2. CDR3 length: 15 amino acids. Trimming at V came to 6 bases and at J to 2 bases, leaving 4 bases not matched to a gene. Germline CDR1 and CDR2: SNHLY and FYNNEI. CDR3 amino acids: CASSAGTSGTYEQYF. Written as DNA, the CDR3 is TGTGCCAGCAGCGCCGGGACTAGCGGGACCTACGAGCAGTACTTC.

This chain connects TRBV2 to TRBJ1-1; D not certain. Between the trimmed V and J ends, which lost 6 bases and 5 bases, there was a span of 10 bases. The CDR3 runs to 12 residues. From germline, CDR1 is SNHLY and CDR2 FYNNEI. CDR3 DNA: TGTGCCAGCAGGCAGTGGGATACTGAAGCTTTCTTT. As protein: CASRQWDTEAFF.

The chain carries TRBV20-1 and TRBJ2-7; possibly TRBD2 for D (5 bases). V gave up 8 bases and J gave up 6 bases, with 14 bases separating them. This CDR3 region has 11 residues. Germline CDR1 DFQATT, CDR2 SNEGSKA (reference sequence). This CDR3 is CSPARGLEQYF. The CDR3 coding sequence is TGCAGTCCCGCCCGGGGTCTCGAGCAGTACTTC.

This CDR3 reads CASSPDRGADYGYTF. In DNA, the CDR3 is TGTGCCAGCTCACCCGACAGGGGGGCCGACTATGGCTACACCTTC. V is TRBV18 and J is TRBJ1-2; the match to TRBD1 covers 9 bases. Trimming at V came to 3 bases and at J to 3 bases, leaving 5 bases not matched to a gene. This CDR3 spans 15 amino acids. The germline V gene encodes CDR1 KGHSH and CDR2 LQKENI.

In its sample, this clone was seen a few times. J is TRBJ1-2 and V is TRBV18; D call uncertain. The CDR3 totals 14 residues. Trimming stripped 3 bases from V and 6 bases from J, with 14 bases between. Germline V lookup: CDR1 KGHSH, CDR2 LQKENI. CDR3 nucleotides: TGTGCCAGCTCACCTAACTCGCAGGAGCATGGCTACACCTTC. It is translated as CASSPNSQEHGYTF.

This clone is medium-sized within its sample. The V call is TRBV28, the J call TRBJ1-1, with D tentatively TRBD1 (6 bases). This CDR3 spans 13 amino acids. CDR1 MDHEN and CDR2 SYDVKM come from the germline V gene. V shed 6 bases and J shed 1 base, with 9 bases lying between them. CDR3 nucleotides: TGTGCCAGCAGCGGACAGCCGAACACTGAAGCTTTCTTT. Its translation: CASSGQPNTEAFF.

A word on this clone: The sample carries other DNA sequences with the same CDR3. This sequence joins TRBV2 and TRBJ2-7; D is ambiguous. In germline, CDR1 is SNHLY, CDR2 FYNNEI. There are 11 residues in the CDR3. With 3 bases removed from V and 4 bases from J, the gap between germline ends came to 4 bases. This CDR3 reads CASSEGYEQYF. The CDR3 bases are TGTGCCAGCAGTGAGGGGTACGAGCAGTACTTC.

The chain carries TRBV4-1 and TRBJ1-5; D is ambiguous. Trimming cost V 4 bases and J 5 bases, with 15 bases left between them. Germline V gives CDR1 MGHRA, CDR2 YSYEKL. The CDR3 has 15 amino acids. Here the CDR3 DNA reads TGCGCCAGCAGCCTACTAGCAGACGGATATCAGCCCCAGCATTTT. This translates into CASSLLADGYQPQHF.

This rearrangement joins TRBV11-2 to TRBJ2-3; 8 nucleotides line up with TRBD2. V lost 5 bases, J lost 3 bases, and 4 bases stayed unmatched. The CDR3 sequence is 14 residues long. Germline assignment: CDR1 SGHAT and CDR2 FQNNGV. CDR3 DNA: TGTGCCAGCAGCCCGACTAGCGCAACAGATACGCAGTATTTT. Amino acid sequence: CASSPTSATDTQYF. The entire variable domain, with the rest obtained from reference TRBV11-2 and TRBJ2-3, is as follows: EAGVAQSPRYKIIEKRQSVAFWCNPISGHATLYWYQQILGQGPKLLIQFQNNGVVDDSQLPKDRFSAERLKGVDSTLKIQPAKLEDSAVYLCASSPTSATDTQYFGPGTRLTVL.

The J gene is TRBJ1-1, the V gene TRBV19, with no clear D. The germline CDR1 and CDR2 sequences are LNHDA and SQIVND (reference sequence). The V gene lost 10 bases and the J gene lost 5 bases, with 17 bases spanning the gap. The CDR3 is 13 residues long. This chain's CDR3 is CATRWQTWTEAFF. CDR3 nucleotides: TGTGCCACCCGTTGGCAAACGTGGACTGAAGCTTTCTTT.

This chain joins TRBV2 and TRBJ1-1; D unclear. The V and J ends lost 2 bases and 6 bases respectively, with 13 bases between them. Germline V gene sequence: CDR1 SNHLY, CDR2 FYNNEI. The CDR3 runs 14 residues. The CDR3 loop reads CASSESRELSEAFF. As DNA, the CDR3 is TGTGCCAGCAGTGAATCGCGGGAGTTATCTGAAGCTTTCTTT.

This chain links TRBV6-4 with TRBJ1-2, with D possibly TRBD1 on 6 matching bases. Germline loops: CDR1 MRHNA, CDR2 SNTAGT. The CDR3 is 13 residues long. The V end lost 9 bases, the J end lost 4 bases, and 15 bases lay between the germline ends. DNA for the CDR3: TGTGCCAGGAGACAGGAGCACATCTATGGCTACACCTTC. Translation gives CARRQEHIYGYTF.

This clone occurred a few times. The chain couples TRBV5-1 to TRBJ1-4; TRBD1 is a possible D gene (6 bases). CDR3 size: 16 residues. V lost 0 bases and J lost 4, with 13 bases in between. The germline V gene encodes CDR1 SGHRS and CDR2 YFSETQ. In nucleotides, the CDR3 is TGCGCCAGCAGCTTGGTGGGGGGCGGACTTAATGAAAAACTGTTTTTT. Translation: CASSLVGGGLNEKLFF.

The gene calls are TRBV7-9 and TRBJ2-7, with 8 bases lining up with TRBD2. The germline V gene encodes CDR1 SEHNR and CDR2 FQNEAQ (reference sequence). J was trimmed by 1 base and V by 5 bases; bases with no gene match: 4. This CDR3 spans 14 amino acids. DNA for the CDR3: TGTGCCAGCAGCCGGGGGGGAGAGTCCTACGAGCAGTACTTC. Its protein product is CASSRGGESYEQYF.

The chain recombines TRBV11-3 with TRBJ1-2; 8 bases align to TRBD1. The CDR3 is 15 residues long. V lost 6 bases and J lost 3; bases outside the gene matches: 9. Germline loops: CDR1 SGHNT, CDR2 YENEEA. CDR3 region: CASSPGTGPHYGYTF. DNA of the CDR3: TGTGCCAGCAGTCCCGGGACAGGTCCTCACTATGGCTACACCTTC.

This clone is a singleton in its sample. The V and J genes are TRBV7-3 and TRBJ1-1; perhaps TRBD1 as D (6 bases). V gave up 4 bases and J gave up 11 bases, with 20 bases separating them. This CDR3 contains 14 residues. The germline V gene encodes CDR1 SGHTA and CDR2 FQGTGA. In nucleotides, the CDR3 is TGTGCCAGCAGCTCCTCCCCAGGGGCCTATAGGGCTTTCTTT. It translates to CASSSSPGAYRAFF.

The rearrangement uses TRBV6-6 and TRBJ2-7; D gene ambiguous. The CDR3 runs to 11 residues. Germline V gives CDR1 MNHNY, CDR2 SVGAGI (reference sequence). V was pared by 0 bases and J by 8 bases, with 5 bases between. In nucleotides, the CDR3 is TGTGCCAGCAGTTACTCAGGAAAGCAGTACTTC. Translating it yields CASSYSGKQYF.

The chain couples TRBV6-1 to TRBJ1-2, with 9 bases fitting TRBD1. The CDR3 spans 13 residues. The germline CDR1 and CDR2 sequences are MNHNS and SASEGT. Trimming at V came to 5 bases and at J to 6 bases, leaving 4 bases not matched to a gene. The CDR3 sequence is CASSPTGGNGYTF. In DNA, the CDR3 is TGTGCCAGCAGTCCAACAGGGGGCAATGGCTACACCTTC.

V and J are TRBV12-5 and TRBJ1-1; TRBD1 might be the D (5 bases). This CDR3 is built from 15 residues. CDR1 is LGHNT, CDR2 FRNRAP, per germline. With 0 bases removed from V and 5 bases from J, the gap between germline ends came to 13 bases. CDR3 in amino acids: CASGLVMGRSTEAFF. Written as DNA, the CDR3 is TGTGCTAGTGGTTTGGTAATGGGGCGAAGTACTGAAGCTTTCTTT. The full variable domain, completed using reference TRBV12-5 and TRBJ1-1, is DARVTQTPRHKVTEMGQEVTMRCQPILGHNTVFWYRQTMMQGLELLAYFRNRAPLDDSGMPKDRFSAEMPDATLATLKIQPSEPRDSAVYFCASGLVMGRSTEAFFGQGTRLTVV.

This chain links TRBV7-8 with TRBJ2-7; no reliable D call. CDR3 size: 14 residues. The ends were cut back, 2 bases at V and 0 bases at J, with 8 bases in the middle. Germline CDR1 reads SGHVS; CDR2 reads FQNEAQ. In DNA form, the CDR3 reads TGTGCCAGCAGCTTATCCGGCAGCTCCTACGAGCAGTACTTC. Encoded protein: CASSLSGSSYEQYF.

The chain recombines TRBV15 with TRBJ2-3; D is undetermined. The germline V gene has CDR1 LNHNV and CDR2 YYDKDF (reference sequence). Deletions cut 2 bases from V and 6 bases from J, with 12 bases between. The CDR3 is 14 amino acids. Here the CDR3 reads CATSRLGSGDTQYF. The CDR3 bases are TGTGCCACCAGCAGACTAGGCTCTGGGGATACGCAGTATTTT.

This clone was counted only a few times. Here the CDR3 reads CASSYSERYNSPLHF. In nucleotides, the CDR3 is TGTGCCAGCAGTTACTCAGAACGATATAATTCACCCCTCCACTTT. The chain links TRBV6-5 to TRBJ1-6; D not certain. V was pared by 0 bases and J by 4 bases, with 7 bases between. Germline V gene data show CDR1 as MNHEY and CDR2 as SVGAGI. The CDR3 sequence is 15 residues long.

The chain couples TRBV5-1 to TRBJ1-2; tentative D call: TRBD1 (5 bases). CDR1 and CDR2 from the germline V gene are SGHRS and YFSETQ. V shed 4 bases and J shed 4 bases, with 26 bases lying between them. This CDR3 is 18 amino acids long. CDR3 region: CASSLAGGTDTRSYGYTF. For the CDR3, the DNA is TGCGCCAGCAGCCTGGCCGGCGGGACCGATACTCGGAGCTATGGCTACACCTTC.